This is a list of T cell receptor beta chains from one sample in a study of technical replicates of blood from a few donors. Using immunoSEQ multiplex PCR, the repertoire was profiled, and TCRdb retains in-frame clones only, with some absent. The data contain approximately 70,000 clones, approximately 96% of them seen just once; the ten biggest clones take up over 0.2%. Source material: T cells isolated from PBMCs. Source of these receptors: a human donor in good health. Each CDR3 is given with its conserved first and last residue. Each record gives: clone size, J gene, D gene, V gene, CDR3 protein, CDR3 DNA. D genes are given only for firm matches. Clone size appears in some rows only: once, few, many, or a class for an expanded clone.

clone size: once
J gene: TRBJ2-4
D gene: NA
V gene: TRBV28
CDR3 protein: CASSSPTVAKNIQYF
CDR3 DNA: TGTGCCAGCAGTTCTCCGACAGTAGCCAAAAACATTCAGTACTTC

clone size: NA
J gene: TRBJ2-3
D gene: NA
V gene: TRBV19
CDR3 protein: CASSPRRELNTDTQYF
CDR3 DNA: TGTGCCAGTAGCCCCCGCCGGGAGCTAAACACAGATACGCAGTATTTT

clone size: NA
J gene: TRBJ2-3
D gene: TRBD2
V gene: TRBV2
CDR3 protein: CASRARGGLANTDTQYF
CDR3 DNA: TGTGCCAGCAGAGCTCGCGGTGGACTAGCGAACACAGATACGCAGTATTTT

clone size: NA
J gene: TRBJ2-2
D gene: TRBD1
V gene: TRBV5-1
CDR3 protein: CASRTGTGFTGELFF
CDR3 DNA: TGCGCCAGCAGGACCGGGACAGGATTTACCGGGGAGCTGTTTTTT

clone size: NA
J gene: TRBJ1-2
D gene: NA
V gene: TRBV19
CDR3 protein: CASSVSGYNGYTF
CDR3 DNA: TGTGCCAGTAGTGTCTCAGGTTATAATGGCTACACCTTC

clone size: NA
J gene: TRBJ1-1
D gene: NA
V gene: TRBV9
CDR3 protein: CASSVVAGQNTEAFF
CDR3 DNA: TGTGCCAGCAGCGTAGTCGCAGGTCAGAACACTGAAGCTTTCTTT

clone size: NA
J gene: TRBJ1-2
D gene: NA
V gene: TRBV2
CDR3 protein: CASRDNYSNYGYTF
CDR3 DNA: TGTGCCAGCAGGGACAACTATTCTAACTATGGCTACACCTTC

clone size: NA
J gene: TRBJ2-7
D gene: NA
V gene: TRBV5-4
CDR3 protein: CASSPSRHISYEQYF
CDR3 DNA: TGTGCCAGCAGCCCTTCGAGGCATATCTCCTACGAGCAGTACTTC

clone size: once
J gene: TRBJ2-7
D gene: NA
V gene: TRBV4-1
CDR3 protein: CASSLSSLVYEQYF
CDR3 DNA: TGCGCCAGCAGCCTGAGCTCCTTGGTTTACGAGCAGTACTTC

clone size: NA
J gene: TRBJ2-1
D gene: TRBD2
V gene: TRBV5-1
CDR3 protein: CASSLAVWEGSGLPLEQFF
CDR3 DNA: TGCGCCAGCAGCTTGGCCGTTTGGGAGGGTTCGGGTTTGCCCCTTGAGCAGTTCTTC

clone size: NA
J gene: TRBJ1-3
D gene: NA
V gene: TRBV10-3
CDR3 protein: CAISRSSGNTIYF
CDR3 DNA: TGTGCCATCTCTCGGAGCTCTGGAAACACCATATATTTT

clone size: NA
J gene: TRBJ2-1
D gene: NA
V gene: TRBV7-9
CDR3 protein: CASSQMSYNEQFF
CDR3 DNA: TGTGCCAGCAGTCAAATGAGCTACAATGAGCAGTTCTTC

clone size: NA
J gene: TRBJ1-2
D gene: NA
V gene: TRBV12-5
CDR3 protein: CASGTVYGYTF
CDR3 DNA: TGTGCTAGTGGAACGGTATATGGCTACACCTTC

clone size: NA
J gene: TRBJ1-1
D gene: TRBD1
V gene: TRBV11-2
CDR3 protein: CASSLDLLQGAQNTEAFF
CDR3 DNA: TGTGCCAGCAGCTTAGATCTTCTTCAGGGGGCCCAAAACACTGAAGCTTTCTTT

clone size: NA
J gene: TRBJ1-2
D gene: TRBD1
V gene: TRBV28
CDR3 protein: CASSLRGTGLGYTF
CDR3 DNA: TGTGCCAGCAGTTTACGAGGGACAGGGCTCGGCTACACCTTC

clone size: NA
J gene: TRBJ2-5
D gene: NA
V gene: TRBV5-6
CDR3 protein: CASSLVTTEETQYF
CDR3 DNA: TGTGCCAGCAGCTTGGTTACTACCGAAGAGACCCAGTACTTC

clone size: NA
J gene: TRBJ1-3
D gene: NA
V gene: TRBV4-2
CDR3 protein: CASTPVRGGRNTIYF
CDR3 DNA: TGTGCCAGCACCCCTGTGCGGGGAGGGAGAAACACCATATATTTT

clone size: NA
J gene: TRBJ1-1
D gene: TRBD1
V gene: TRBV6-1
CDR3 protein: CASRGQGDTEAFF
CDR3 DNA: TGTGCCAGCAGAGGACAGGGGGACACTGAAGCTTTCTTT

clone size: NA
J gene: TRBJ1-5
D gene: TRBD1
V gene: TRBV12-5
CDR3 protein: CASGPTRDRGNQPQHF
CDR3 DNA: TGTGCTAGTGGTCCCACGAGAGACAGGGGCAATCAGCCCCAGCATTTT

clone size: NA
J gene: TRBJ1-5
D gene: NA
V gene: TRBV27
CDR3 protein: CASTKIGQYQPQHF
CDR3 DNA: TGTGCCAGCACCAAGATCGGACAGTATCAGCCCCAGCATTTT

clone size: NA
J gene: TRBJ2-7
D gene: TRBD1
V gene: TRBV2
CDR3 protein: CASRRRTGSSSYEQYF
CDR3 DNA: TGTGCCAGCAGGAGGAGGACAGGGTCTTCCTCCTACGAGCAGTACTTC

clone size: NA
J gene: TRBJ2-5
D gene: TRBD1
V gene: TRBV7-9
CDR3 protein: CASSPPVGTEQETQYF
CDR3 DNA: TGTGCCAGCAGCCCCCCCGTAGGGACAGAGCAAGAGACCCAGTACTTC

clone size: NA
J gene: TRBJ2-2
D gene: NA
V gene: TRBV14
CDR3 protein: CASSRYPLGSTYTGELFF
CDR3 DNA: TGTGCCAGCAGCCGCTATCCCTTAGGGAGCACCTACACCGGGGAGCTGTTTTTT

clone size: once
J gene: TRBJ2-3
D gene: NA
V gene: TRBV6-8
CDR3 protein: CASSFTSSPGPFGASTDTQYF
CDR3 DNA: TGTGCCAGCAGTTTTACTAGCTCACCGGGGCCCTTCGGAGCTAGCACAGATACGCAGTATTTT

clone size: NA
J gene: TRBJ1-1
D gene: TRBD1
V gene: TRBV7-8
CDR3 protein: CASSWRQGATEAFF
CDR3 DNA: TGTGCCAGCAGCTGGAGACAGGGTGCAACTGAAGCTTTCTTT

clone size: NA
J gene: TRBJ2-3
D gene: TRBD2
V gene: TRBV5-1
CDR3 protein: CASSFELAGGGDTQYF
CDR3 DNA: TGCGCCAGCAGCTTCGAATTAGCGGGGGGAGGAGATACGCAGTATTTT

clone size: NA
J gene: TRBJ2-5
D gene: TRBD1
V gene: TRBV19
CDR3 protein: CASSTTGEFETQYF
CDR3 DNA: TGTGCCAGTAGTACGACAGGGGAGTTTGAGACCCAGTACTTC

clone size: NA
J gene: TRBJ1-2
D gene: NA
V gene: TRBV12-1
CDR3 protein: CASSCPYQGYYGYTF
CDR3 DNA: TGTGCCAGCAGCTGCCCGTATCAGGGGTACTATGGCTACACCTTC

clone size: NA
J gene: TRBJ2-3
D gene: NA
V gene: TRBV2
CDR3 protein: CATSGISTDTQYF
CDR3 DNA: TGTGCCACCTCCGGGATTTCCACAGATACGCAGTATTTT

clone size: NA
J gene: TRBJ1-6
D gene: TRBD1
V gene: TRBV7-3
CDR3 protein: CASSLGQGDYNSPLHF
CDR3 DNA: TGTGCCAGCAGCTTGGGACAGGGGGATTATAATTCACCCCTCCACTTT

clone size: NA
J gene: TRBJ1-1
D gene: TRBD1
V gene: TRBV5-1
CDR3 protein: CASTQGAISDTEAFF
CDR3 DNA: TGCGCCAGCACCCAGGGGGCCATTTCGGACACTGAAGCTTTCTTT

clone size: NA
J gene: TRBJ2-7
D gene: NA
V gene: TRBV6-6
CDR3 protein: CASSGRARSSYEQYF
CDR3 DNA: TGTGCCAGCAGTGGCAGGGCCCGATCTTCCTACGAGCAGTACTTC

clone size: NA
J gene: TRBJ2-1
D gene: NA
V gene: TRBV7-9
CDR3 protein: CASSYEDVITRVF
CDR3 DNA: TGTGCCAGCAGCTACGAGGACGTGATTACGAGGGTCTTC

clone size: NA
J gene: TRBJ2-5
D gene: NA
V gene: TRBV5-1
CDR3 protein: CASSLLGGAQETQYF
CDR3 DNA: TGCGCCAGCAGCTTGCTCGGCGGGGCTCAAGAGACCCAGTACTTC

clone size: NA
J gene: TRBJ2-2
D gene: TRBD2
V gene: TRBV7-8
CDR3 protein: CASSLVTLLAGGTGELFF
CDR3 DNA: TGTGCCAGCAGCTTAGTTACTTTGCTAGCGGGAGGAACCGGGGAGCTGTTTTTT

clone size: once
J gene: TRBJ2-7
D gene: NA
V gene: TRBV4-1
CDR3 protein: CASSQPWEAPYEQYF
CDR3 DNA: TGCGCCAGCAGCCAACCCTGGGAGGCCCCCTACGAGCAGTACTTC

clone size: NA
J gene: TRBJ1-2
D gene: NA
V gene: TRBV7-6
CDR3 protein: CASSLDGGNTDGYTF
CDR3 DNA: TGTGCCAGCAGCTTAGATGGGGGGAATACGGATGGCTACACCTTC

clone size: NA
J gene: TRBJ2-7
D gene: TRBD2
V gene: TRBV18
CDR3 protein: CASSISGLAGSYEQYF
CDR3 DNA: TGTGCCAGCTCGATAAGTGGACTAGCCGGATCCTACGAGCAGTACTTC

clone size: once
J gene: TRBJ2-7
D gene: NA
V gene: TRBV4-1
CDR3 protein: CASSQGEGVGYEQYF
CDR3 DNA: TGCGCCAGCAGCCAAGGGGAAGGGGTCGGGTACGAGCAGTACTTC

clone size: NA
J gene: TRBJ2-5
D gene: TRBD2
V gene: TRBV11-3
CDR3 protein: CASGGGTGQETQYF
CDR3 DNA: TGTGCCAGCGGGGGAGGGACGGGACAAGAGACCCAGTACTTC

clone size: NA
J gene: TRBJ2-7
D gene: TRBD2
V gene: TRBV18
CDR3 protein: CASSPRLAGRYEQYF
CDR3 DNA: TGTGCCAGCTCACCGCGACTAGCGGGACGGTACGAGCAGTACTTC

clone size: NA
J gene: TRBJ2-1
D gene: TRBD2
V gene: TRBV2
CDR3 protein: CASSALAGGNNEQFF
CDR3 DNA: TGTGCCAGCAGTGCGCTAGCGGGAGGGAACAATGAGCAGTTCTTC

clone size: NA
J gene: TRBJ1-5
D gene: TRBD1
V gene: TRBV28
CDR3 protein: CASSETGRNQPQHF
CDR3 DNA: TGTGCCAGCAGTGAGACAGGGCGCAATCAGCCCCAGCATTTT

clone size: NA
J gene: TRBJ1-5
D gene: TRBD1
V gene: TRBV4-1
CDR3 protein: CASSPWEGQGQPQHF
CDR3 DNA: TGCGCCAGCAGCCCTTGGGAAGGACAGGGGCAGCCCCAGCATTTT

clone size: NA
J gene: TRBJ2-7
D gene: NA
V gene: TRBV7-9
CDR3 protein: CASSSPEVSATYEQYF
CDR3 DNA: TGTGCCAGCAGCTCGCCCGAGGTGTCTGCGACCTACGAGCAGTACTTC

clone size: NA
J gene: TRBJ2-7
D gene: TRBD1
V gene: TRBV18
CDR3 protein: CASSPLPGTGSEVSEQYF
CDR3 DNA: TGTGCCAGCTCACCACTCCCCGGGACAGGGTCTGAAGTTTCCGAGCAGTACTTC

clone size: NA
J gene: TRBJ2-7
D gene: TRBD2
V gene: TRBV9
CDR3 protein: CASSASGGAGEQYF
CDR3 DNA: TGTGCCAGCAGCGCGAGCGGGGGGGCAGGGGAGCAGTACTTC

clone size: NA
J gene: TRBJ2-2
D gene: NA
V gene: TRBV4-1
CDR3 protein: CASSQDEQVTGELFF
CDR3 DNA: TGCGCCAGCAGCCAAGACGAACAGGTCACCGGGGAGCTGTTTTTT

clone size: NA
J gene: TRBJ1-1
D gene: TRBD1
V gene: TRBV7-8
CDR3 protein: CASSSRTGVNTEAFF
CDR3 DNA: TGTGCCAGCAGCTCCCGGACAGGGGTTAACACTGAAGCTTTCTTT

clone size: once
J gene: TRBJ1-2
D gene: NA
V gene: TRBV6-5
CDR3 protein: CASSFRQVHYGYTF
CDR3 DNA: TGTGCCAGCAGTTTCCGACAGGTCCACTATGGCTACACCTTC

clone size: NA
J gene: TRBJ2-1
D gene: TRBD2
V gene: TRBV6-4
CDR3 protein: CASSEGGTLYNEQFF
CDR3 DNA: TGTGCCAGCAGTGAGGGAGGGACCCTCTACAATGAGCAGTTCTTC

clone size: NA
J gene: TRBJ2-1
D gene: TRBD2
V gene: TRBV27
CDR3 protein: CASSKPGLASYNEQFF
CDR3 DNA: TGTGCCAGCAGTAAACCGGGACTAGCGTCCTACAATGAGCAGTTCTTC